Reported below is one TCR beta chain. The sample belongs to a study of control samples from healthy donors and cancer patients. The protocol was immunoSEQ multiplex PCR, while the TCRdb copy is restricted to in-frame clones and leaves out a portion. The repertoire consists of about 130,000 clones, with less than 95% occurring once and the leading ten covering approximately 9%. This sequence was found in a man between 18 and 29 years old in good health. Sequencing used blood.

CDR3 DNA: TGTGCCAGCAGTGGAGACTTCGGCAGGGTATACTATGGCTACACCTTC. Translating it yields CASSGDFGRVYYGYTF. This rearrangement joins TRBV6-1 to TRBJ1-2; tentatively, D is TRBD1 (5 bases). Germline assignment: CDR1 MNHNS and CDR2 SASEGT. Trimming took off 4 bases at V and 3 bases at J, with 18 bases between the two ends. The length of the CDR3 is 16 residues.